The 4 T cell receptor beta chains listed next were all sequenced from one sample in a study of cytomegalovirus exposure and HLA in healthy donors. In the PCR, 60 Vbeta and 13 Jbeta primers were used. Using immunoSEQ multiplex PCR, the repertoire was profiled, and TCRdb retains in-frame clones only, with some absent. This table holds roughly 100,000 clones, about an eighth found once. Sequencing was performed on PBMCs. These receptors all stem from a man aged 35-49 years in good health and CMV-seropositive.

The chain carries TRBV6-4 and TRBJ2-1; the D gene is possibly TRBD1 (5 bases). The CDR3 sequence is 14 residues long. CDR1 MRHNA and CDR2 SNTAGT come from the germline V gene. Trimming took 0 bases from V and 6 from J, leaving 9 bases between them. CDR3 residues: CASSDSRQSNEQFF. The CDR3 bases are TGTGCCAGCAGTGACTCCCGACAGTCCAATGAGCAGTTCTTC.

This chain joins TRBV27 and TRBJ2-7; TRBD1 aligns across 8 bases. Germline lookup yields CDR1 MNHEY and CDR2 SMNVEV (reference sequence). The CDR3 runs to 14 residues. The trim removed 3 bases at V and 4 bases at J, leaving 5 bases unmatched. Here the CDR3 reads CASSLGTGKYEQYF. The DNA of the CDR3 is TGTGCCAGCAGTTTGGGGACAGGTAAATACGAGCAGTACTTC.

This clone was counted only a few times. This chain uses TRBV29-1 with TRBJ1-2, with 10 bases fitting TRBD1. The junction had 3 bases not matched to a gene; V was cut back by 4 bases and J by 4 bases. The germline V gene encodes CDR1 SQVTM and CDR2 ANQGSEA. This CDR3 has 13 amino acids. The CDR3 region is CSVGRQGAYGYTF. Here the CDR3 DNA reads TGCAGCGTTGGCCGACAGGGGGCCTATGGCTACACCTTC. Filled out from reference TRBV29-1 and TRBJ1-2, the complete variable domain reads SAVISQKPSRDICQRGTSLTIQCQVDSQVTMMFWYRQQPGQSLTLIATANQGSEATYESGFVIDKFPISRPNLTFSTLTVSNMSPEDSSIYLCSVGRQGAYGYTFGSGTRLTVV.

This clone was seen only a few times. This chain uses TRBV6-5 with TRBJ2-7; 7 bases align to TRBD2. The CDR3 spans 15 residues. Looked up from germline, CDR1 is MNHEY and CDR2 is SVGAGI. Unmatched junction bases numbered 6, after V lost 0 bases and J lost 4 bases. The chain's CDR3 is CASSYSAGVLYEQYF. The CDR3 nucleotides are TGTGCCAGCAGTTACTCGGCGGGAGTATTATACGAGCAGTACTTC.